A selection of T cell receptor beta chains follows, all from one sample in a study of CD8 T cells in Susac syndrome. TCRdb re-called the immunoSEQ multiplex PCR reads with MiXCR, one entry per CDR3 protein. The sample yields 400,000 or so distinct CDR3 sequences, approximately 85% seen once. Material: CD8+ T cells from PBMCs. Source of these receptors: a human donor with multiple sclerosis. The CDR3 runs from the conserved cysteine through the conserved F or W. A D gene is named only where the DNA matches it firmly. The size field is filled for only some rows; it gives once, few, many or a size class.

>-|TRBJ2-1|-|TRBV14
TGTGCCAGCAGCCAAGATATCTCGGGACAAACGAGCTCCTACAATGAGCAGTTCTTC
CASSQDISGQTSSYNEQFF
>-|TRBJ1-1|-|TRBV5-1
TGCGCCAGCAGCTTTCTGGCCACCAACACTGAAGCTTTCTTT
CASSFLATNTEAFF
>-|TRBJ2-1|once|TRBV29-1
TGCAGCGTGGCAACTCAGGGAATCCAGGAGCAGTTCTTC
CSVATQGIQEQFF
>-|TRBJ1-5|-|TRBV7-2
TGTGCCAGCAGCCCCGGACCGTATAGCAATCAGCCCCAGCATTTT
CASSPGPYSNQPQHF
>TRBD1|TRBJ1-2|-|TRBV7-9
TGTGCCAGCAGCTTAGAGTCAGGACAGGTCTATGGCTACACCTTC
CASSLESGQVYGYTF
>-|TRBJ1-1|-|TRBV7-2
TGTGCCAGCAGCTTTCTAGACATTGAAGCTTTCTTT
CASSFLDIEAFF
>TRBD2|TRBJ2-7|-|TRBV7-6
TGTGCCAGCAGCTCCCGCTGGACTAGCGGGGCCTACGAGCAGTACTTC
CASSSRWTSGAYEQYF
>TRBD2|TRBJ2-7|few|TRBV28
TGTGCCAGCAGTCGACTAGCGGGAGTCGCCTACGAGCAGTACTTC
CASSRLAGVAYEQYF
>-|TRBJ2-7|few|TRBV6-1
TGTGCCAGCAGTGAAGGAGGACTCCTCCGGGACGAGCAGTACTTC
CASSEGGLLRDEQYF
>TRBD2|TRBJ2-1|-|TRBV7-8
TGTGCCAGCAGCTCCATTGGGAGGACTAGCGGGAGGGGTGAGCAGTTCTTC
CASSSIGRTSGRGEQFF
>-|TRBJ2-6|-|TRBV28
TGTGCCACCTCTCTAAGGGCCAACGTCCTGACTTTC
CATSLRANVLTF
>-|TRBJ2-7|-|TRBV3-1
TGTGCCAGCAGCCAATTCGGTTACGAGCAGTACTTC
CASSQFGYEQYF
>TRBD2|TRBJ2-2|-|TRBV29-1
TGCAGCGTATACCGGGAGGGCCCCGAACCCGGGGAGCTGTTTTTT
CSVYREGPEPGELFF
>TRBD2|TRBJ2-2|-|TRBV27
TGTGCCAGCAGTATTTCTAGCGGGGGGAACACCGGGGAGCTGTTTTTT
CASSISSGGNTGELFF
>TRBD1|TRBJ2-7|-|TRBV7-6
TGTGCCAGCAGCCACAGGGGGCTTCGGGAGCAGTACTTC
CASSHRGLREQYF
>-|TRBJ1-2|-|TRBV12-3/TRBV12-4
TGTGCCAGCAGCCCCACCGTCGGGTATGGCTACACCTTC
CASSPTVGYGYTF
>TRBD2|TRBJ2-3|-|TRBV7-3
TGTGCCAGCAGCTTAAGTAGCGGGAGGCTAGATACGCAGTATTTT
CASSLSSGRLDTQYF
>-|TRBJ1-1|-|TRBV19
TGTGCCAGTACGTCAACTAAAAGGGGATTGAACACTGAAGCTTTCTTT
CASTSTKRGLNTEAFF
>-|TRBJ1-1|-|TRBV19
TGTGCCAGTAGTATAGGAGAGGCTGAGGGGGTGAACACTGAAGCTTTCTTT
CASSIGEAEGVNTEAFF
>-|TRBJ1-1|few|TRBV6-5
TGTGCCAGCAGTTATCAGGGGATTAATACTGAAGCTTTCTTT
CASSYQGINTEAFF
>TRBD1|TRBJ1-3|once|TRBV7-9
TGTGCCAGCAGCTTAGCGGGACAGGATCAAAACACCATATATTTT
CASSLAGQDQNTIYF
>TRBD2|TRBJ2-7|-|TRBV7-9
TGTGCCAGCAGTAATCTAGCGGAGAGCTCCTACGAGCAGTACTTC
CASSNLAESSYEQYF
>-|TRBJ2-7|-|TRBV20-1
TGCAGTGCTATCCCAAAGCAGGGTCTCCCCTACGAGCAGTACTTC
CSAIPKQGLPYEQYF
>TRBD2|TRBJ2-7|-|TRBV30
TGTGCCTGGGCCGAGACTAGCGGGTTCTCCTACGAGCAGTACTTC
CAWAETSGFSYEQYF
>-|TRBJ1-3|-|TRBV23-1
TGCGCCAAAAGGACACTTACTTCTCACTCTGGAAACACCATATATTTT
CAKRTLTSHSGNTIYF
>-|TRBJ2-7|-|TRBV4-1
TGCGCCAGCAGTCCCTTGGGTCGCGGGGGCCCAAGCTCCTACGAGCAGTACTTC
CASSPLGRGGPSSYEQYF
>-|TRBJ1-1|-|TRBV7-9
TGTGCCAGCAGCTTTACACTAGCAGCCCAAGCTTTCTTT
CASSFTLAAQAFF
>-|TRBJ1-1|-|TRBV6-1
TGTGCCAGCAGGTCCACAGGCGATGAAGCTTTCTTT
CASRSTGDEAFF
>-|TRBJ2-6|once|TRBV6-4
TGTGCCAGCAGTGGAGGGGCCGTAGACTCTGGGGCCAACGTCCTGACTTTC
CASSGGAVDSGANVLTF
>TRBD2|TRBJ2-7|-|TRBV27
TGTGCCAGCAGTTATACTAGCGGTTACGAGCAGTACTTC
CASSYTSGYEQYF
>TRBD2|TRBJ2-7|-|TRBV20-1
TGCAGTGCTAGAGATCTCGTGACTAGCGGAACCTACGAGCAGTACTTC
CSARDLVTSGTYEQYF
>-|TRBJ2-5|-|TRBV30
TGTGCCTGGAGCGGTGCCGCCGAGACCCAGTACTTC
CAWSGAAETQYF
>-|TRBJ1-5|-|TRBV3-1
TGTGCCAGCAGCCAGCCGGGGGAAGAACAGCCCCAGCATTTT
CASSQPGEEQPQHF
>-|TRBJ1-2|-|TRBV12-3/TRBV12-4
TGTGCCAGCACCTCTGTGGGGGGCTACGGCTACACCTTC
CASTSVGGYGYTF
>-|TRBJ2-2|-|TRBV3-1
TGTGCCAGCAGCCAAGATTTTCCCGGGGAGCTGTTTTTT
CASSQDFPGELFF
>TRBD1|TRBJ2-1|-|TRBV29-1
TGCAGCGTTGAATACGGGACAGGGGAAGTTTTCTATGAGCAGTTCTTC
CSVEYGTGEVFYEQFF
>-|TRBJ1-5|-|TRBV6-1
TGTGCCAGCCAGAAGACCAATCACGGGATTAGCAATCAGCCCCAGCATTTT
CASQKTNHGISNQPQHF
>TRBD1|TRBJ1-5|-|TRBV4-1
TGCGCCAGCAGTCCCGGGACAGGACCTTATAGCAATCAGCCCCAGCATTTT
CASSPGTGPYSNQPQHF
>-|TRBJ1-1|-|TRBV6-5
TGTGCCAGCAGTTACCCCTACCCTACAGGGTCCAACACTGAAGCTTTCTTT
CASSYPYPTGSNTEAFF
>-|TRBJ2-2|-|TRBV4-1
TGCGCCAGCAGCCAAGACTCCCTCGCGGAGCTGTTTTTT
CASSQDSLAELFF
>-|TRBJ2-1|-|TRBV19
TGTGCCAGTAGTATGGGAGACTCCAAGCAGTTCTTC
CASSMGDSKQFF
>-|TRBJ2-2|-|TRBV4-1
TGCGCCAGCAGCCAAGATCCACGCGCCGGGGAGCTGTTTTTT
CASSQDPRAGELFF